This is a list of T cell receptor beta chains from one sample in a study of PD-1 blockade in classical Hodgkin lymphoma. Profiling relied on immunoSEQ multiplex PCR, and the TCRdb table lists in-frame clones only, not all of them. In the table there are roughly 19,000 clones, less than 90% of which are singletons. This specimen was CD8+ T cells from blood, taken before the fourth cycle of nivolumab. Receptor source: a human donor with classical Hodgkin lymphoma. CDR3s include the opening cysteine and the closing phenylalanine or tryptophan. Fields, in order: J gene, V gene, CDR3 protein.

j_call: TRBJ1-2
v_call: TRBV6-6
cdr3_aa: CASSYSTGRNYGYTF

j_call: TRBJ2-7
v_call: TRBV5-6
cdr3_aa: CASSLGWRRPTYEQYF

j_call: TRBJ2-1
v_call: TRBV6-5
cdr3_aa: CASTPPGNNEQFF

j_call: TRBJ1-2
v_call: TRBV7-8
cdr3_aa: CASSFGQGAGGYTF

j_call: TRBJ1-2
v_call: TRBV9
cdr3_aa: CASGTPYGYTF

j_call: TRBJ2-7
v_call: TRBV27
cdr3_aa: CASSLGAGAYEQYF

j_call: TRBJ2-3
v_call: TRBV7-3
cdr3_aa: CASSFFGGREYTDTQYF

j_call: TRBJ2-7
v_call: TRBV9
cdr3_aa: CASSPPDSNEQYF

j_call: TRBJ1-2
v_call: TRBV9
cdr3_aa: CASSVSFLYGYTF

j_call: TRBJ1-1
v_call: TRBV6-6
cdr3_aa: CASTYRTGLGTEAFF

j_call: TRBJ2-5
v_call: TRBV19
cdr3_aa: CASSIATEGTQYF

j_call: TRBJ1-5
v_call: TRBV29-1
cdr3_aa: CSGRGPGVQPQHF

j_call: TRBJ1-1
v_call: TRBV2
cdr3_aa: CASSGQGLNTEAFF

j_call: TRBJ2-5
v_call: TRBV7-2
cdr3_aa: CASSLKKVAVGQETQYF

j_call: TRBJ1-2
v_call: TRBV6-5
cdr3_aa: CASGLTQGRSGYTF

j_call: TRBJ2-1
v_call: TRBV28
cdr3_aa: CASSTYRGRRRDEQFF

j_call: TRBJ1-4
v_call: TRBV28
cdr3_aa: CASSSGFYEKLFF

j_call: TRBJ2-1
v_call: TRBV11-2
cdr3_aa: CASSPGGTGRHNEQFF

j_call: TRBJ2-7
v_call: TRBV9
cdr3_aa: CASSAPSGLGYDEQYF

j_call: TRBJ2-2
v_call: TRBV9
cdr3_aa: CASSALAGELFF

j_call: TRBJ2-2
v_call: TRBV12-5
cdr3_aa: CASGSTGTGTGELFF

j_call: TRBJ1-5
v_call: TRBV30
cdr3_aa: CAWSAGQGSQPQHF

j_call: TRBJ2-1
v_call: TRBV18
cdr3_aa: CASSGLFNEQFF

j_call: TRBJ2-1
v_call: TRBV13
cdr3_aa: CASSSQGEPSGREQFF

j_call: TRBJ2-7
v_call: TRBV6-6
cdr3_aa: CAIGLERYEQYF

j_call: TRBJ2-6
v_call: TRBV21-1
cdr3_aa: CASSSGRVPSGANVLTF

j_call: TRBJ2-6
v_call: TRBV9
cdr3_aa: CASLSGANVLTF

j_call: TRBJ1-2
v_call: TRBV7-9
cdr3_aa: CASSPGGVTHGYTF

j_call: TRBJ2-7
v_call: TRBV6-5
cdr3_aa: CASRRQQGNEQYF

j_call: TRBJ2-7
v_call: TRBV4-1
cdr3_aa: CASSFHGPYEQYF

j_call: TRBJ2-5
v_call: TRBV28
cdr3_aa: CASSLRSEAGYQETQYF

j_call: TRBJ1-4
v_call: TRBV21-1
cdr3_aa: CASSKTPRDRGLGEKLFF

j_call: TRBJ1-4
v_call: TRBV4-1
cdr3_aa: CASSQPYEKLFF

j_call: TRBJ1-5
v_call: TRBV27
cdr3_aa: CASSLSDSNQPQHF

j_call: TRBJ1-2
v_call: TRBV7-6
cdr3_aa: CASSSTPQTGAFNGYTF

j_call: TRBJ2-7
v_call: TRBV19
cdr3_aa: CASSAWGLDYEQYF

j_call: TRBJ2-1
v_call: TRBV10-2
cdr3_aa: CASSAGPSSYNEQFF

j_call: TRBJ1-1
v_call: TRBV28
cdr3_aa: CASSNTEAFF

j_call: TRBJ2-1
v_call: TRBV11-2
cdr3_aa: CASSFSGSNEQFF